Shown below are 27 T cell receptor beta chains from a single sample sequenced in a study of blood T cell repertoires in COVID-19. TCRdb's copy holds only in-frame clones and misses some; the assay was immunoSEQ multiplex PCR. The sample holds fewer than 350,000 clones, around 90% seen once. Source material: PBMCs or T cells enriched from blood (not recorded which). The receptors derive from a man between 60 and 75 years old who had recovered from COVID-19.

The chain has TRBV28 and TRBJ2-3; 10 positions agree with TRBD2. CDR1 and CDR2 from the germline V gene are MDHEN and SYDVKM. V lost 5 bases, J lost 3 bases, and 8 bases stayed unmatched. CDR3 length equals 16 residues. Here the CDR3 reads CASSPASSGSTDTQYF. The CDR3 DNA reads TGTGCCAGCAGTCCCGCTTCTAGCGGGAGTACAGATACGCAGTATTTT.

This sequence joins TRBV2 and TRBJ1-1, with D perhaps TRBD1 (6 bases). The length of the CDR3 is 14 residues. Trimming stripped 7 bases from V and 1 base from J, with 13 bases between. CDR1 SNHLY and CDR2 FYNNEI come from the germline V gene. The CDR3 here is CASTLQGRNTEAFF. The CDR3 nucleotides read TGTGCCAGCACTCTACAGGGACGGAACACTGAAGCTTTCTTT.

CDR3 in DNA: TGTGCCAGCAGCTTGTCAGGGTACTACAATGAGCAGTTCTTC. Encoded protein: CASSLSGYYNEQFF. The chain joins TRBV5-5 to TRBJ2-1; D perhaps matches TRBD1 (5 bases). Germline V gives CDR1 SGHKS, CDR2 YYEKEE (reference sequence). V was shortened by 1 base and J by 3 bases, with 8 bases between the two germline ends. CDR3 size: 14 residues.

V gene TRBV2 combines with J gene TRBJ2-7; maybe TRBD1 (6 bases). Germline V gives CDR1 SNHLY, CDR2 FYNNEI. The ends were cut back, 6 bases at V and 1 base at J, with 10 bases in the middle. There are 13 residues in the CDR3. CDR3: CASSPQGSYEQYF. CDR3 bases: TGTGCCAGCAGCCCGCAGGGGTCCTACGAGCAGTACTTC. The full variable domain, its missing parts supplied by reference TRBV2 and TRBJ2-7, is EPEVTQTPSHQVTQMGQEVILRCVPISNHLYFYWYRQILGQKVEFLVSFYNNEISEKSEIFDDQFSVERPDGSNFTLKIRSTKLEDSAMYFCASSPQGSYEQYFGPGTRLTVT.

J is TRBJ2-5 and V is TRBV10-3; maybe TRBD2 (5 bases). Germline values: CDR1 ENHRY, CDR2 SYGVKD. This CDR3 is 17 amino acids long. The V end was cut by 1 base, the J end by 1 base, with 16 bases between. CDR3: CAISEYAVGRFQETQYF. The CDR3 bases are TGTGCCATCAGTGAGTATGCCGTGGGGAGATTCCAAGAGACCCAGTACTTC.

V gene TRBV27 combines with J gene TRBJ2-3; TRBD2 matches at 11 bases. CDR3 length: 16 amino acids. Germline CDR1 is MNHEY and CDR2 is SMNVEV (reference sequence). Trimming at V came to 7 bases and at J to 0 bases, leaving 6 bases not matched to a gene. For the CDR3, the DNA is TGTGCCAGCAAAGGGACTAGCGGATCTAGCACAGATACGCAGTATTTT. As protein: CASKGTSGSSTDTQYF.

The chain joins TRBV9 to TRBJ2-2, with TRBD2 as a possible D gene (7 bases). Germline V gene data show CDR1 as SGDLS and CDR2 as YYNGEE. With 4 bases removed from V and 5 bases from J, the gap between germline ends came to 15 bases. CDR3 length equals 15 residues. This CDR3 reads CASSSLGGATGELFF. The CDR3 coding sequence is TGTGCCAGCAGCTCTTTAGGGGGGGCGACCGGGGAGCTGTTTTTT.

The chain recombines TRBV15 with TRBJ2-1; 11 bases line up with TRBD2. This CDR3 has 16 residues. Trimming at V came to 3 bases and at J to 4 bases, leaving 5 bases not matched to a gene. From germline, CDR1 is LNHNV and CDR2 YYDKDF (reference sequence). Here the CDR3 DNA reads TGTGCCACCAGCAGTGATAGCGGGAGGGAGTACAATGAGCAGTTCTTC. Amino acids: CATSSDSGREYNEQFF.

The chain couples TRBV5-6 to TRBJ1-6; 9 nucleotides line up with TRBD1. Losses at the gene ends were 4 bases for V and 6 bases for J; bases not matched to a gene: 2. Germline CDR1 is SGHDT and CDR2 is YYEEEE. The CDR3 contains 14 residues. The DNA of the CDR3 is TGTGCCAGCAGCGCGGACAGGGGTAATTCACCCCTCCACTTT. Translating gives CASSADRGNSPLHF.

The rearrangement links TRBV6-1 to TRBJ1-5; tentatively, D is TRBD1 (5 bases). Per the germline V gene, CDR1 is MNHNS and CDR2 is SASEGT. V shed 3 bases and J shed 0 bases, with 21 bases lying between them. The CDR3 is 19 amino acids. Written as DNA, the CDR3 is TGTGCCAGCAGTGAGACCGGGACTCTCGCCGGTTTTAGCAATCAGCCCCAGCATTTT. This gives the protein CASSETGTLAGFSNQPQHF.

This clone was seen a few times. The chain recombines TRBV4-1 with TRBJ1-4; D unresolved. Germline V gene data show CDR1 as MGHRA and CDR2 as YSYEKL. The V end lost 1 base, the J end lost 8 bases, and 23 bases lay between the germline ends. This CDR3 has 18 amino acids. This CDR3 reads CASSQGVILQAIREKLFF. Here the CDR3 DNA reads TGCGCCAGCAGCCAAGGAGTCATACTACAAGCCATCCGCGAAAAACTGTTTTTT.

This rearrangement joins TRBV5-1 to TRBJ2-2; D gene ambiguous. Germline CDR1 and CDR2: SGHRS and YFSETQ. Trimming stripped 0 bases from V and 9 bases from J, with 12 bases between. CDR3 length equals 14 residues. For the CDR3, the DNA is TGCGCCAGCAGCTTGGACAGCACCCAATGGGAGCTGTTTTTT. Protein product: CASSLDSTQWELFF.

The chain carries TRBV5-1 and TRBJ2-7; 7 nucleotides align to TRBD2. The junction had 0 bases not matched to a gene; V was cut back by 0 bases and J by 0 bases. This CDR3 contains 14 residues. CDR1 SGHRS and CDR2 YFSETQ come from the germline V gene. CDR3 sequence (DNA): TGCGCCAGCAGCTTGGTAGCGGGCTCCTACGAGCAGTACTTC. It codes for CASSLVAGSYEQYF. Complete variable domain (other parts from reference TRBV5-1 and TRBJ2-7): KAGVTQTPRYLIKTRGQQVTLSCSPISGHRSVSWYQQTPGQGLQFLFEYFSETQRNKGNFPGRFSGRQFSNSRSEMNVSTLELGDSALYLCASSLVAGSYEQYFGPGTRLTVT.

The V and J genes are TRBV29-1 and TRBJ2-1; weak D call: TRBD1 (5 bases). Trimming removed 3 bases at V and 1 base at J, with 19 bases between. CDR3 length: 17 amino acids. Germline V gives CDR1 SQVTM, CDR2 ANQGSEA. The CDR3 DNA reads TGCAGCGTTGATGGACATGAACAACAAAAGTCCTACAATGAGCAGTTCTTC. This gives the protein CSVDGHEQQKSYNEQFF.

The genes are TRBV28 and TRBJ2-2; unclear D gene. In germline, CDR1 is MDHEN, CDR2 SYDVKM. CDR3 size: 14 residues. V shed 1 base and J shed 3 bases, with 6 bases lying between them. In DNA, the CDR3 is TGTGCCAGCAGTTTATTTCAGGACACCGGGGAGCTGTTTTTT. As protein: CASSLFQDTGELFF.

This rearrangement joins TRBV18 to TRBJ1-2, with D unclear. Germline CDR1 is KGHSH and CDR2 is LQKENI. The CDR3 runs to 13 residues. The ends were cut back, 3 bases at V and 1 base at J, with 6 bases in the middle. As DNA, the CDR3 is TGTGCCAGCTCACCGGAGGGTAACTATGGCTACACCTTC. Translated: CASSPEGNYGYTF.

This rearrangement joins TRBV7-2 to TRBJ1-4, with TRBD1 matching over 8 bases. Losses at the gene ends were 5 bases for V and 10 bases for J; bases not matched to a gene: 9. CDR1 is SGHTA and CDR2 is FQGNSA in the germline V gene. The CDR3 is 14 amino acids. The CDR3 sequence: CASSADREGRKLFF. CDR3 nucleotide sequence: TGTGCCAGCAGCGCGGACAGGGAAGGCCGAAAACTGTTTTTT.

The chain combines TRBV30 with TRBJ1-5; TRBD1 might be the D (5 bases). Germline CDR1 is GTSNPN and CDR2 is SVGIG (reference sequence). Trimming removed 0 bases at V and 6 bases at J, with 9 bases between. The CDR3 length is 13 residues. The CDR3 loop is CAWSVQAGQPQHF. The CDR3 DNA sequence: TGTGCCTGGAGTGTACAGGCCGGTCAGCCCCAGCATTTT.

The chain has TRBV28 and TRBJ1-2; D unclear. V lost 2 bases, J lost 0 bases, and 13 bases lay in between. Germline V lookup: CDR1 MDHEN, CDR2 SYDVKM. The CDR3 loop spans 16 amino acids. CDR3 DNA: TGTGCCAGCAGTTTACCCCCTCCGGGAGCTAACTATGGCTACACCTTC. Amino acid sequence: CASSLPPPGANYGYTF.

This chain links TRBV30 with TRBJ1-5; 8 bases line up with TRBD1. There are 12 residues in the CDR3. V was clipped by 5 bases and J by 6 bases; unmatched bases: 3. In germline, CDR1 is GTSNPN, CDR2 SVGIG (reference sequence). The CDR3 nucleotides are TGTGCCTGGGGACAGGGAACTCAGCCCCAGCATTTT. Its protein is CAWGQGTQPQHF.

The chain employs TRBV3-1 (or the pseudogene TRBV3-2) and TRBJ2-3, with TRBD2 matching 14 bases. The CDR3 loop spans 14 amino acids. Germline V CDR1 and CDR2: LGHDT, YNNKEL (reference sequence). Trimming at V came to 10 bases and at J to 5 bases, leaving 5 bases not matched to a gene. The CDR3 reads CATSGLAGVDTQYF. CDR3 nucleotide sequence: TGTGCCACCTCGGGACTAGCGGGAGTAGATACGCAGTATTTT.

This sequence joins TRBV7-8 and TRBJ1-5, with 8 bases that match TRBD1. After removal of 3 bases from V and 7 bases from J, the junction contained 11 bases not matched to a gene. Looked up from germline, CDR1 is SGHVS and CDR2 is FQNEAQ. The CDR3 covers 16 residues. CDR3 in amino acids: CASSLRTGRSQQPQHF. CDR3 sequence (DNA): TGTGCCAGCAGCTTGCGGACAGGGCGTTCACAACAGCCCCAGCATTTT.

The V gene is TRBV7-2, the J gene TRBJ2-7; 8 positions match TRBD1. CDR1 and CDR2 from the germline V gene are SGHTA and FQGNSA. The CDR3 totals 15 residues. V gave up 4 bases and J gave up 3 bases; unmatched junction bases: 8. CDR3 sequence: CASSSEGQVLYEQYF. The CDR3 bases are TGTGCCAGCAGCTCGGAGGGACAGGTTCTCTACGAGCAGTACTTC.

The chain combines TRBV30 with TRBJ1-3, with D possibly being TRBD1 (5 bases). Germline V gene data show CDR1 as GTSNPN and CDR2 as SVGIG (reference sequence). This CDR3 spans 15 amino acids. V was cut by 1 base and J by 3 bases, with 13 bases left in between. CDR3 residues: CAWSEGRAYGNTIYF. The CDR3 DNA reads as TGTGCCTGGAGTGAGGGCAGGGCATATGGAAACACCATATATTTT.

J is TRBJ2-1 and V is TRBV5-1; 9 nucleotides agree with TRBD1. This CDR3 comprises 14 residues. Trimming removed 4 bases from V and 10 bases from J; junction bases left unmatched: 9. The V gene's germline CDR1 is SGHRS and CDR2 YFSETQ. The CDR3 region has the DNA TGCGCCAGCAGCCAGACAGGGGGTTCATGGGAGCAGTTCTTC. Amino acids: CASSQTGGSWEQFF.

The J gene is TRBJ2-7, the V gene TRBV13, with 8 bases aligning to TRBD2. The CDR3 is 19 amino acids. Germline trimming cut 1 base from V and 3 bases from J; bases unmatched to any gene: 17. In germline, CDR1 is PRHDT, CDR2 FYEKMQ (reference sequence). The CDR3 region has the DNA TGTGCCAGCAGCTTAGCAGGACGGCGTCGGGTAGCGGGGTACTACGAGCAGTACTTC. Its translation: CASSLAGRRRVAGYYEQYF. Together with reference TRBV13 and TRBJ2-7, the CDR3 gives the full variable domain: AAGVIQSPRHLIKEKRETATLKCYPIPRHDTVYWYQQGPGQDPQFLISFYEKMQSDKGSIPDRFSAQQFSDYHSELNMSSLELGDSALYFCASSLAGRRRVAGYYEQYFGPGTRLTVT.

V usage is TRBV6-2 or TRBV6-3 and J usage is TRBJ2-5; perhaps TRBD1 as D (5 bases). The CDR3 runs to 15 residues. Germline V gene data show CDR1 as MNHEY and CDR2 as SVGEGT. V was clipped by 2 bases and J by 1 base, with 11 bases between them. The CDR3 loop reads CASSYVLGPQETQYF. The CDR3 bases are TGTGCCAGCAGTTACGTCCTGGGGCCCCAAGAGACCCAGTACTTC.